The 4 T cell receptor beta chains listed next were all sequenced from one sample in a study of cytomegalovirus exposure and HLA in healthy donors. The data were produced by immunoSEQ multiplex PCR, yet TCRdb's version contains in-frame clones alone and is incomplete. This table has under 350,000 clones, about 86% appearing once. The sample comprised PBMCs. The receptor set was obtained from a woman aged 18-29 years in good health and CMV-seronegative.

The chain uses TRBV7-6 and TRBJ1-2; 9 bases match TRBD1. J gave up 4 bases and V 4 bases, and 7 bases lay outside the gene matches. CDR1 and CDR2 (germline): SGHVS, FNYEAQ. This CDR3 contains 15 residues. CDR3 amino acids: CASSSYRGRGYGYTF. Here the CDR3 DNA reads TGTGCCAGCAGCTCATACAGGGGGCGCGGCTATGGCTACACCTTC.

This chain uses TRBV7-9 with TRBJ2-1; 10 bases match TRBD1. V lost 1 base, J lost 8 bases, and 8 bases stayed unmatched. The CDR3 sequence is 16 residues long. Germline V gene sequence: CDR1 SEHNR, CDR2 FQNEAQ (reference sequence). CDR3 in amino acids: CASSLGQGASFHEQFF. CDR3 DNA sequence: TGTGCCAGCAGCTTAGGACAGGGGGCATCCTTCCATGAGCAGTTCTTC.

Here the CDR3 DNA reads TGTGCCAGCAGCGTATCCGGCGGGGGGGCCGGGGAGCAGTACTTC. Protein: CASSVSGGGAGEQYF. The chain couples TRBV9 to TRBJ2-7, with TRBD2 matching 9 bases. Trimming took 1 base from V and 7 from J; bases not matched to a gene: 9. Germline V gene sequence: CDR1 SGDLS, CDR2 YYNGEE. CDR3 size: 15 residues.

This clone was observed once. This chain uses TRBV4-3 with TRBJ1-5; tentative D call: TRBD1 (5 bases). There are 17 residues in the CDR3. The V end was cut by 5 bases, the J end by 0 bases, with 17 bases between. Germline V gene lookup returns CDR1 LGHNA and CDR2 YSLEER. This CDR3 reads CASSEVYRGYSNQPQHF. CDR3 DNA: TGCGCCAGCAGCGAAGTCTATAGGGGCTATAGCAATCAGCCCCAGCATTTT.